These 22 T cell receptor beta chains were sequenced from one sample in a study of cytomegalovirus exposure and HLA in healthy donors. Primers for the PCR totalled 60 Vbeta and 13 Jbeta. Sequencing was performed with immunoSEQ multiplex PCR; in TCRdb, only in-frame clones are kept and a portion is missing. The repertoire holds some 150,000 clones, with over 65% as singletons. Material for sequencing was PBMCs. These TCRs come from a woman aged 25 to 39 in good health and CMV-seronegative.

The rearrangement joins TRBV5-1 to TRBJ2-1; 12 bases are a match to TRBD2. Per the germline V gene, CDR1 is SGHRS and CDR2 is YFSETQ. The CDR3 sequence is 15 residues long. Trimming cost V 5 bases and J 3 bases; bases outside gene matches: 3. The CDR3: CASRSLAGGYNEQFF. Written as DNA, the CDR3 is TGCGCCAGCAGATCACTAGCGGGGGGCTACAATGAGCAGTTCTTC.

The chain combines TRBV6-1 with TRBJ2-3; D is uncertain. Germline V gives CDR1 MNHNS, CDR2 SASEGT. Trimming left V 8 bases short and J 6 bases short, with 9 bases between. The CDR3 has 11 residues. CDR3 in DNA: TGTGCCAGCGGGCAGTCCGATACGCAGTATTTT. Protein product: CASGQSDTQYF.

This chain joins TRBV5-1 and TRBJ1-2; 7 bases are a match to TRBD1. The CDR3 loop spans 16 amino acids. Germline trimming cut 4 bases from V and 4 bases from J; bases unmatched to any gene: 13. CDR1 and CDR2 from the germline V gene are SGHRS and YFSETQ. DNA of the CDR3: TGCGCCAGCAGCCCCACGTTAGAGGGGGCGGGCTATGGCTACACCTTC. Amino acids: CASSPTLEGAGYGYTF.

The rearrangement joins TRBV7-9 to TRBJ2-7; 9 bases fit TRBD1. Germline lookup yields CDR1 SEHNR and CDR2 FQNEAQ (reference sequence). The CDR3 totals 14 residues. Unmatched junction bases numbered 8, after V lost 5 bases and J lost 6 bases. The DNA of the CDR3 is TGTGCCAGCAGCCCCACCCGGGACAGGGCCGAGCAGTACTTC. Amino acid sequence: CASSPTRDRAEQYF.

This chain links TRBV28 with TRBJ2-1; 9 bases match TRBD2. The germline gives CDR1 MDHEN, CDR2 SYDVKM. With V trimmed by 4 bases and J by 0 bases, 4 bases remained unmatched. The CDR3 spans 16 residues. The CDR3: CASSSAGGDSYNEQFF. The DNA for the CDR3 is TGTGCCAGCAGTTCAGCGGGGGGCGACTCCTACAATGAGCAGTTCTTC.

As regards this clone: The CDR3 end shows no conserved phenylalanine or tryptophan, and so a read error is likely. This chain uses TRBV6-5 with TRBJ2-7; D remains ambiguous. The germline CDR1 and CDR2 sequences are MNHEY and SVGAGI. CDR3 length equals 13 residues. The V gene lost 0 bases and the J gene lost 6 bases, with 9 bases spanning the gap. Here the CDR3 reads CASSYSELSEQYA. In DNA form, the CDR3 reads TGTGCCAGCAGTTACTCGGAACTTAGCGAGCAGTACGCC.

The chain links TRBV9 to TRBJ2-1; 12 bases are a match to TRBD2. The germline V gene encodes CDR1 SGDLS and CDR2 YYNGEE. Unmatched junction bases numbered 6, after V lost 4 bases and J lost 4 bases. The CDR3 has 16 residues. The CDR3 coding sequence is TGTGCCAGCAGCCTAGAACTAGCGGGGGGTTACAATGAGCAGTTCTTC. Protein: CASSLELAGGYNEQFF.

The chain recombines TRBV7-9 with TRBJ2-2, with 11 nucleotides matching TRBD2. V lost 2 bases and J lost 6; bases outside the gene matches: 5. Germline CDR1 SEHNR, CDR2 FQNEAQ (reference sequence). The CDR3 is made up of 16 amino acids. CDR3 amino acids: CASSLTLAGGPGELFF. The CDR3, as DNA: TGTGCCAGCAGCTTAACGCTAGCGGGAGGCCCCGGGGAGCTGTTTTTT.

The rearrangement uses TRBV19 and TRBJ2-7; TRBD2 matches 7 bases. Germline V gene sequence: CDR1 LNHDA, CDR2 SQIVND (reference sequence). The CDR3 loop spans 15 amino acids. V gave up 6 bases and J gave up 2 bases; unmatched junction bases: 10. Written as DNA, the CDR3 is TGTGCCAGTAGCAATATAGCGGGTATCCCCTACGAGCAGTACTTC. This sequence encodes CASSNIAGIPYEQYF.

The CDR3 sequence is CASSQSTGNNEKLFF. The CDR3 nucleotides are TGTGCCAGCTCACAATCGACAGGGAATAATGAAAAACTGTTTTTT. The chain couples TRBV18 to TRBJ1-4, with TRBD1 matching 7 bases. This CDR3 has 15 residues. Trimming cost V 4 bases and J 4 bases; bases outside gene matches: 6. CDR1 is KGHSH, CDR2 LQKENI, per germline.

This chain uses TRBV28 with TRBJ2-2; D may be TRBD2 (5 bases). This CDR3 comprises 13 residues. The V and J ends lost 4 bases and 5 bases respectively, with 8 bases between them. Germline assignment: CDR1 MDHEN and CDR2 SYDVKM. Here the CDR3 DNA reads TGTGCCAGCAGTTCCTCGGGAACCGGGGAGCTGTTTTTT. This gives the protein CASSSSGTGELFF.

This chain joins TRBV7-2 and TRBJ1-5; D is uncertain. The germline V gene has CDR1 SGHTA and CDR2 FQGNSA. The V and J ends lost 5 bases and 5 bases respectively, with 16 bases between them. This CDR3 has 15 amino acids. The CDR3 nucleotides are TGTGCCAGCAGCCGTGCCGCGGGGTGGGATCAGCCCCAGCATTTT. Protein product: CASSRAAGWDQPQHF.

This clone came up a few times. The gene calls are TRBV2 and TRBJ2-2; 8 bases line up with TRBD2. Germline trimming cut 6 bases from V and 6 bases from J; bases unmatched to any gene: 12. Germline V lookup: CDR1 SNHLY, CDR2 FYNNEI. The CDR3 extends over 16 amino acids. CDR3 nucleotide sequence: TGTGCCAGCAGAGCGGGGGCCGGCGGAAGGTCCGGGGAGCTGTTTTTT. This gives the protein CASRAGAGGRSGELFF.

The genes are TRBV7-3 and TRBJ1-1; unclear D gene. Germline V gene sequence: CDR1 SGHTA, CDR2 FQGTGA. The CDR3 spans 14 residues. Trimming shortened V by 4 bases and J by 5 bases, and 14 bases separated the two germline ends. DNA of the CDR3: TGTGCCAGCAGCTACTATCTGTCTCGGACTGAAGCTTTCTTT. It encodes CASSYYLSRTEAFF.

This chain joins TRBV5-1 and TRBJ2-4; TRBD2 matches at 9 bases. The germline V gene encodes CDR1 SGHRS and CDR2 YFSETQ. J gave up 8 bases and V 0 bases, and 3 bases lay outside the gene matches. This CDR3 contains 14 residues. The CDR3 coding sequence is TGCGCCAGCAGCTTGGGCGGGGGGGGAGACATTCAGTACTTC. Encoded protein: CASSLGGGGDIQYF.

This clone was found a few times. The V gene is TRBV28, the J gene TRBJ2-7; 12 bases are a match to TRBD2. Germline V gene lookup returns CDR1 MDHEN and CDR2 SYDVKM. V lost 6 bases, J lost 3 bases, and 6 bases stayed unmatched. CDR3 length equals 15 residues. The chain's CDR3 is CASRNRLAGDYEQYF. The CDR3 DNA reads TGTGCCAGCAGAAACAGACTAGCGGGAGACTACGAGCAGTACTTC.

There are a few counts of this clone. This chain links TRBV18 with TRBJ2-1; TRBD1 might be the D (5 bases). This CDR3 has 11 residues. Trimming cost V 7 bases and J 12 bases, with 13 bases left between them. From germline, CDR1 is KGHSH and CDR2 LQKENI. CDR3 residues: CASLALGVQFF. The CDR3 nucleotides read TGTGCCAGCTTGGCTCTAGGGGTGCAGTTCTTC. Using reference TRBV18 and TRBJ2-1 for the parts outside the CDR3, the full variable domain is NAGVMQNPRHLVRRRGQEARLRCSPMKGHSHVYWYRQLPEEGLKFMVYLQKENIIDESGMPKERFSAEFPKEGPSILRIQQVVRGDSAAYFCASLALGVQFFGPGTRLTVL.

This chain connects TRBV7-9 to TRBJ1-4; D may be TRBD1 (5 bases). Germline V gene lookup returns CDR1 SEHNR and CDR2 FQNEAQ (reference sequence). The V gene lost 5 bases and the J gene lost 5 bases, with 15 bases spanning the gap. The CDR3 is 15 residues long. The CDR3 DNA reads TGTGCCAGCAGCCCCCCAGGGAATATAAATGAAAAACTGTTTTTT. The encoded protein is CASSPPGNINEKLFF.

The chain recombines TRBV11-2 with TRBJ2-3, with 8 bases fitting TRBD1. Germline loops: CDR1 SGHAT, CDR2 FQNNGV. This CDR3 is built from 16 residues. V shed 4 bases and J 5 bases; nucleotides not matched to a gene: 11. This CDR3 reads CASSSADRGRGDTQYF. CDR3 sequence (DNA): TGTGCCAGCAGCTCGGCCGACAGGGGTCGAGGAGATACGCAGTATTTT.

This chain uses TRBV29-1 with TRBJ1-2; 8 positions agree with TRBD1. V dropped 7 bases and J dropped 8; count of bases not matched to a gene: 6. The CDR3 has 11 amino acids. Germline-derived CDR1 and CDR2 are SQVTM and ANQGSEA. The CDR3 DNA is TGCAGCGCCGGACAGGGAGGGGGCTACACCTTC. Its protein product is CSAGQGGGYTF.

The gene calls are TRBV11-2 and TRBJ1-2; 7 bases agree with TRBD1. Germline trimming cut 5 bases from V and 8 bases from J; bases unmatched to any gene: 5. The CDR3 contains 12 residues. Germline V gene lookup returns CDR1 SGHAT and CDR2 FQNNGV. The CDR3 sequence is CASSAEGAGYTF. CDR3 nucleotides: TGTGCCAGCAGCGCCGAGGGGGCGGGCTACACCTTC.

J is TRBJ2-7 and V is TRBV9; a weak D match, TRBD1 (6 bases). The germline V and J ends were trimmed by 0 bases and 0 bases, with 7 bases remaining between them. CDR1 SGDLS and CDR2 YYNGEE come from the germline V gene. This CDR3 spans 14 amino acids. In nucleotides, the CDR3 is TGTGCCAGCAGCGTAGTAGGGGGCTCCTACGAGCAGTACTTC. Translated, it gives CASSVVGGSYEQYF.